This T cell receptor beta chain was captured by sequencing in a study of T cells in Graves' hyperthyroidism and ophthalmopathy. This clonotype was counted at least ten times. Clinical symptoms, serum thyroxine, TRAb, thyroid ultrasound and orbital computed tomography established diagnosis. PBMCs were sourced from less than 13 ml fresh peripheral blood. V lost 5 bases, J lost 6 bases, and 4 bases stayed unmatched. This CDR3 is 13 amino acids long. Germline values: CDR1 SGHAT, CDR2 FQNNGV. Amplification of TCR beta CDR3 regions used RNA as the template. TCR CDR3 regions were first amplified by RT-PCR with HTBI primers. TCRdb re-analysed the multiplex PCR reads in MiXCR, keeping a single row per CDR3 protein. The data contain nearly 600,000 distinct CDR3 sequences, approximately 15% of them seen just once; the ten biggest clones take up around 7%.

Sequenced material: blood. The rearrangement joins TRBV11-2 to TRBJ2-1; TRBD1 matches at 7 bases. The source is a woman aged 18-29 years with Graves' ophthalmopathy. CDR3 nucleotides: TGTGCCAGCAGCCCCGGGACAGCCAATGAGCAGTTCTTC. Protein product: CASSPGTANEQFF.